One and the same sample provided the 25 T cell receptor beta chains below, sequenced in a study of T cells in Graves' hyperthyroidism and ophthalmopathy. Amplified TCR beta CDR3 regions came from RNA transcripts. The TCR CDR3 was amplified in a first-round RT-PCR using the HTBI primer set. TCRdb redid the calling of the multiplex PCR reads with MiXCR, one entry per CDR3 protein. The repertoire holds 550,000 to 700,000 distinct CDR3 sequences, with roughly 50% as singletons. Sequenced material: peripheral blood or thyroid tissue (not recorded which). These TCRs come from an adult woman with Graves' disease, either hyperthyroidism or ophthalmopathy (not recorded which).

This clonotype turned up a few times. V and J are TRBV15 and TRBJ2-7; D perhaps matches TRBD1 (5 bases). V dropped 0 bases and J dropped 6 bases, with 15 bases sitting between them. The CDR3 totals 15 residues. Per germline, CDR1 LNHNV and CDR2 YYDKDF (reference sequence). CDR3 sequence: CATSREQVGWSEQYF. DNA of the CDR3: TGTGCCACCAGCAGAGAACAGGTTGGTTGGTCCGAGCAGTACTTC.

The V call is TRBV29-1, the J call TRBJ1-2; D is uncertain. The V and J ends lost 4 bases and 4 bases respectively, with 7 bases between them. This CDR3 comprises 11 residues. Germline CDR1 reads SQVTM; CDR2 reads ANQGSEA. The chain's CDR3 is CSVGAAYGYTF. CDR3 in DNA: TGCAGCGTTGGGGCAGCCTATGGCTACACCTTC.

In this sample, this clonotype turned up a few times. With a much larger clone just one base away, this may be a read error. This chain links TRBV9 with TRBJ2-7, with D possibly being TRBD2 (5 bases). Trimming cost V 4 bases and J 0 bases, with 11 bases left between them. CDR3 length: 14 amino acids. Germline V gene data show CDR1 as SGDLS and CDR2 as YYNGEE. For the CDR3, the DNA is TGTGCCAGCAGCCCCCGGGCGGGCTCCTACGAGCAGTACTTC. This sequence encodes CASSPRAGSYEQYF.

There are many counts of this clonotype. The chain combines TRBV2 with TRBJ1-1, with D possibly matching TRBD1 (5 bases). Germline V gene sequence: CDR1 SNHLY, CDR2 FYNNEI. CDR3 length equals 12 residues. Between the trimmed V and J ends, which lost 6 bases and 8 bases, there was a span of 13 bases. CDR3 nucleotide sequence: TGTGCCAGCAGAGGGGACGGGATAGAAGCTTTCTTT. This gives the protein CASRGDGIEAFF.

This chain joins TRBV9 and TRBJ1-1, with 9 bases fitting TRBD1. V shed 3 bases, J shed 1 base, and the junction held 4 bases outside the gene matches. The germline V gene encodes CDR1 SGDLS and CDR2 YYNGEE. This CDR3 is built from 15 residues. The CDR3 protein is CASSAGTGKNTEAFF. The CDR3 region has the DNA TGTGCCAGCAGCGCCGGGACAGGGAAGAACACTGAAGCTTTCTTT.

About this clonotype itself: One end of the junction is discordant with germline, which a read error may explain. The V gene is TRBV6-6, the J gene TRBJ1-2; the D gene is possibly TRBD1 (6 bases). The CDR3 runs to 12 residues. The germline CDR1 and CDR2 sequences are MNHNY and SVGAGI (reference sequence). The CDR3 sequence: CAISESGQGYTF. In nucleotides, the CDR3 is TGTGCCATCAGTGAGTCTGGACAGGGCTACACCTTC.

This clonotype was detected a few times. The J gene is TRBJ2-3, the V gene TRBV7-2; D unclear. The germline V and J ends were trimmed by 6 bases and 1 base, with 11 bases remaining between them. The CDR3 is 14 residues long. Germline values: CDR1 SGHTA, CDR2 FQGNSA. The CDR3 coding sequence is TGTGCCAGCAGACCCTCGAGAGGCACAGATACGCAGTATTTT. This encodes CASRPSRGTDTQYF. The variable domain in full, with the rest retrieved from reference TRBV7-2 and TRBJ2-3, is GAGVSQSPSNKVTEKGKDVELRCDPISGHTALYWYRQSLGQGLEFLIYFQGNSAPDKSGLPSDRFSAERTGGSVSTLTIQRTQQEDSAVYLCASRPSRGTDTQYFGPGTRLTVL.

This clonotype was detected many times. The chain uses TRBV6-5 and TRBJ2-6; D may be TRBD2 (6 bases). Germline CDR1 reads MNHEY; CDR2 reads SVGAGI. Trimming stripped 4 bases from V and 11 bases from J, with 9 bases between. The CDR3 is 12 residues long. The CDR3, as DNA: TGTGCCAGCAGTTTCGGGGGACACGTCCTGACTTTC. Its protein product is CASSFGGHVLTF.

This clonotype was observed many times. The J gene is TRBJ1-5, the V gene TRBV4-1; D is ambiguous. V gave up 2 bases and J gave up 6 bases, with 8 bases separating them. CDR3 size: 13 residues. Per the germline V gene, CDR1 is MGHRA and CDR2 is YSYEKL. As DNA, the CDR3 is TGCGCCAGCAGCCAATATATCTCTCAGCCCCAGCATTTT. This sequence encodes CASSQYISQPQHF.

This chain links TRBV7-6 with TRBJ2-6, with 10 bases fitting TRBD1. The CDR3 has 23 residues. After removal of 7 bases from V and 4 bases from J, the junction contained 28 bases not matched to a gene. From germline, CDR1 is SGHVS and CDR2 FNYEAQ. The DNA of the CDR3 is TGTGCCAGCACCTTGGGACAGGGGCAGCCCGCCAGGGTGGGCGATTCGGGGGCCAACGTCCTGACTTTC. It codes for CASTLGQGQPARVGDSGANVLTF. Full variable domain (outside the CDR3, taken from reference TRBV7-6 and TRBJ2-6): GAGVSQSPRYKVTKRGQDVALRCDPISGHVSLYWYRQALGQGPEFLTYFNYEAQQDKSGLPNDRFSAERPEGSISTLTIQRTEQRDSAMYRCASTLGQGQPARVGDSGANVLTFGAGSRLTVL.

The chain uses TRBV2 and TRBJ1-6, with TRBD1 as a possible D gene (5 bases). Germline V gene sequence: CDR1 SNHLY, CDR2 FYNNEI. The germline V and J ends were trimmed by 4 bases and 12 bases, with 13 bases remaining between them. The CDR3 is made up of 13 amino acids. CDR3 sequence: CASSGTGTRPLHF. The CDR3, as DNA: TGTGCCAGCAGTGGCACAGGTACTCGACCCCTCCACTTT. Filled out from reference TRBV2 and TRBJ1-6, the complete variable domain reads EPEVTQTPSHQVTQMGQEVILRCVPISNHLYFYWYRQILGQKVEFLVSFYNNEISEKSEIFDDQFSVERPDGSNFTLKIRSTKLEDSAMYFCASSGTGTRPLHFGNGTRLTVT.

The gene calls are TRBV20-1 and TRBJ1-2; the D gene is possibly TRBD1 (6 bases). Trimming cost V 1 base and J 4 bases, with 16 bases left between them. Germline-derived CDR1 and CDR2 are DFQATT and SNEGSKA (reference sequence). This CDR3 spans 15 amino acids. The CDR3 bases are TGCAGTGCTAGAGCTACGCGGGACACAGTCTATGGCTACACCTTC. Translating gives CSARATRDTVYGYTF.

Comment on this clonotype: The germline gene is not matched at one end of the junction; a read error may be the cause. The chain links TRBV10-3 to TRBJ1-1; maybe TRBD1 (5 bases). CDR3 length: 14 amino acids. CDR1 is ENHRY, CDR2 SYGVKD, per germline. The CDR3 DNA reads as TGTGCCAGCAGTTACCGCGGGGGAGACACTGAAGCTTTCTTT. Residues: CASSYRGGDTEAFF.

The gene calls are TRBV10-3 and TRBJ1-1; D call uncertain. Trimming took 7 bases from V and 1 from J, leaving 10 bases between them. Germline values: CDR1 ENHRY, CDR2 SYGVKD. This CDR3 comprises 13 residues. CDR3 loop: CAIKATENTEAFF. The CDR3 bases are TGTGCCATCAAGGCTACAGAGAACACTGAAGCTTTCTTT.

The chain uses TRBV20-1 and TRBJ1-1, with 7 nucleotides matching TRBD1. Germline trimming cut 5 bases from V and 2 bases from J; bases unmatched to any gene: 2. Germline values: CDR1 DFQATT, CDR2 SNEGSKA (reference sequence). CDR3 length equals 12 residues. The CDR3 protein is CSAPGGNTEAFF. CDR3 bases: TGCAGTGCTCCAGGGGGAAACACTGAAGCTTTCTTT.

The chain is built from TRBV20-1 and TRBJ1-6; 7 nucleotides line up with TRBD1. The V and J ends lost 5 bases and 5 bases, in that order; junction bases with no gene match: 6. The germline gives CDR1 DFQATT, CDR2 SNEGSKA (reference sequence). The CDR3 covers 14 residues. The DNA for the CDR3 is TGCAGTGCTGTCCGGGACAGCAATAATTCACCCCTCCACTTT. Amino acid sequence: CSAVRDSNNSPLHF.

On this clonotype: Germline is not matched at one junction end, which may reflect a read error. The V gene is TRBV7-2, the J gene TRBJ2-2, with D unresolved. This CDR3 comprises 14 residues. Germline values: CDR1 SGHTA, CDR2 FQGNSA. CDR3 amino acids: CASSSQLNTGELFF. The CDR3 DNA sequence: TGTGCCAGCAGCTCGCAGCTGAACACTGGGGAGCTGTTTTTT. The whole variable domain, remainder taken from reference TRBV7-2 and TRBJ2-2, is GAGVSQSPSNKVTEKGKDVELRCDPISGHTALYWYRQSLGQGLEFLIYFQGNSAPDKSGLPSDRFSAERTGGSVSTLTIQRTQQEDSAVYLCASSSQLNTGELFFGEGSRLTVL.

This clonotype has at least ten counts. V is TRBV7-3 and J is TRBJ1-1, with D possibly TRBD1 on 6 matching bases. Per germline, CDR1 SGHTA and CDR2 FQGTGA. The CDR3 consists of 14 residues. Trimming removed 2 bases from V and 6 bases from J, with 13 bases in between. The CDR3 bases are TGTGCCAGCAGCTTATCGGCGGGGGCACCTGAAGCTTTCTTT. Protein sequence: CASSLSAGAPEAFF.

This chain's CDR3 is CASRDIQDRPSTDTQYF. The DNA of the CDR3 is TGTGCCAGCAGGGACATACAGGACAGGCCTAGCACAGATACGCAGTATTTT. The gene calls are TRBV2 and TRBJ2-3; 7 bases align to TRBD1. The junction had 12 bases not matched to a gene; V was cut back by 6 bases and J by 0 bases. CDR3 length equals 17 residues. CDR1 and CDR2 (germline): SNHLY, FYNNEI.

The chain links TRBV6-5 to TRBJ2-2; D is perhaps TRBD2 (5 bases). Germline loops: CDR1 MNHEY, CDR2 SVGAGI. Trimming pared 0 bases from V and 3 bases from J, leaving 17 bases between. The CDR3 loop spans 18 amino acids. CDR3 sequence (DNA): TGTGCCAGCAGTTACTCGAATCGGCGGGCGGATTACACCGGGGAGCTGTTTTTT. It codes for CASSYSNRRADYTGELFF.

This clonotype occurred many times. This chain uses TRBV5-8 with TRBJ1-2; no reliable D call. V was shortened by 1 base and J by 8 bases, with 9 bases between the two germline ends. This CDR3 comprises 12 residues. CDR1 is SGHTS and CDR2 is YDEGEE in the germline V gene. The CDR3 nucleotides read TGTGCCAGCAGCTTGAGCTTGGGAGGCTACACCTTC. The encoded protein is CASSLSLGGYTF.

The J gene is TRBJ2-7, the V gene TRBV20-1, with 9 bases lining up with TRBD1. This CDR3 comprises 15 residues. Losses at the gene ends were 4 bases for V and 7 bases for J; bases not matched to a gene: 14. Germline V gives CDR1 DFQATT, CDR2 SNEGSKA (reference sequence). The CDR3 here is CSATQETGGEVEQYF. CDR3 in DNA: TGCAGTGCTACCCAAGAGACAGGGGGTGAGGTAGAGCAGTACTTC.

This clonotype was seen a handful of times. The chain combines TRBV29-1 with TRBJ1-1; D is unresolved. The CDR3 extends over 14 amino acids. V shed 7 bases and J shed 1 base, with 16 bases lying between them. CDR1 is SQVTM and CDR2 is ANQGSEA in the germline V gene. The CDR3 coding sequence is TGCAGCGCCTCGCGGAGGAGCCCGAACACTGAAGCTTTCTTT. Its protein is CSASRRSPNTEAFF.

A note on this clonotype: One end of the junction does not line up with germline, which may come from a read error. This chain joins TRBV2 and TRBJ2-7; 12 bases fit TRBD1. The CDR3 runs to 13 residues. Germline V gene data show CDR1 as SNHLY and CDR2 as FYNNEI. CDR3 bases: TGTGCCAGCGGTTTCCGGGACAGGGGGCCTCTGGTTTTC. Translation: CASGFRDRGPLVF.

The chain has TRBV7-9 and TRBJ1-2; D perhaps matches TRBD1 (6 bases). The ends were cut back, 2 bases at V and 1 base at J, with 17 bases in the middle. Germline-derived CDR1 and CDR2 are SEHNR and FQNEAQ (reference sequence). The CDR3 has 17 amino acids. This CDR3 is CASSLRGGTTFNYGYTF. Written as DNA, the CDR3 is TGTGCCAGCAGCTTACGAGGGGGGACGACATTTAACTATGGCTACACCTTC.